Listed below are T cell receptor beta chains from one sample, sequenced in a study of identifying expanded T cells in peripheral blood. TCRdb keeps only in-frame clones here, not all; method: immunoSEQ multiplex PCR. The table includes roughly 130,000 clones, 80% to 90% detected once. Sequencing was done on a sample of blood. The receptors originated from a person between 18 and 75 years old in good health. Both conserved end residues are part of each CDR3. D genes are given only for firm matches. Size values are once, few and many counts, or a class for expanded clones, and some rows have none.

TGTGCCAGCAGCCCGGCCCGAGACAGGGTCCGCCATGAAAAACTGTTTTTT,CASSPARDRVRHEKLFF,TRBD1,-,TRBJ1-4,TRBV7-8
TGTGCCAGCAGTTCCCAGGGTACGCAGTATTTT,CASSSQGTQYF,-,-,TRBJ2-3,TRBV28
TGCGCCAGCAGTGACCATTCAAGCGGGCTGCACGGGTTCAATGAGCAGTTCTTC,CASSDHSSGLHGFNEQFF,-,-,TRBJ2-1,TRBV10-1
TGTGCCAGCAGTTCCCCCGGGACAGGGAGCAATCAGCCCCAGCATTTT,CASSSPGTGSNQPQHF,TRBD1,few,TRBJ1-5,TRBV6-5
TGTGCCAGCAGTGGTCCGTCATGGATACAGTACTTC,CASSGPSWIQYF,-,-,TRBJ2-4,TRBV2
TGTGCCAGTAGCCCGGGCCGGGACAGGGGTCGAGGCACGCAGTATTTT,CASSPGRDRGRGTQYF,TRBD1,-,TRBJ2-3,TRBV19
TGTGCCAGTAGTATAAGGTTGGATCAGCCCCAGCATTTT,CASSIRLDQPQHF,-,-,TRBJ1-5,TRBV19
TGTGCCAGCAGCGCCGGTGGTGGTCAGCCCCAGCATTTT,CASSAGGGQPQHF,-,many,TRBJ1-5,TRBV9
TGTGCCAGCAGACCTGATCCGGGTAATTCACCCCTCCACTTT,CASRPDPGNSPLHF,-,few,TRBJ1-6,TRBV2
TGTGCCAGCCCCCCCATGCGGCTAGCGGACATTCAGTACTTC,CASPPMRLADIQYF,TRBD2,-,TRBJ2-4,TRBV28
TGCGCCAGCAGCTTCCAGGGAGGGTACGAGCAGTACTTC,CASSFQGGYEQYF,TRBD2,-,TRBJ2-7,TRBV5-1
TGTGCCAGCAGTTACTCGATGACAGATACCTACGAGCAGTACTTC,CASSYSMTDTYEQYF,-,-,TRBJ2-7,TRBV6-6
TGTGCCAGCAGTTACTCGGGGCTCACCGGGGAGCTGTTTTTT,CASSYSGLTGELFF,-,few,TRBJ2-2,TRBV6-6
TGTGCCAGCAGCGTAGGAGATATGAACACCATATATTTT,CASSVGDMNTIYF,-,-,TRBJ1-3,TRBV9
TGTGCCAGCAGTACCCTCGCGGGCGGACTCAATGAGCAGTTCTTC,CASSTLAGGLNEQFF,-,-,TRBJ2-1,TRBV9
TGTGCTAGTGGCCGTGGGCCGCACAATGAGCAGTTCTTC,CASGRGPHNEQFF,-,-,TRBJ2-1,TRBV12-5
TGTGCCAGCAGCTTGGTTGGACAGGGGATGGAGACCCAGTACTTC,CASSLVGQGMETQYF,TRBD1,-,TRBJ2-5,TRBV5-8
TGTGCCAGCAGTGAGGGCTTTGGGTACGAGCAGTACTTC,CASSEGFGYEQYF,-,-,TRBJ2-7,TRBV2
TGTGCCAGCAGCCCCCCGGGACTAGCAGGTGAGCAGTTCTTC,CASSPPGLAGEQFF,TRBD2,-,TRBJ2-1,TRBV7-3
TGTGCCAGCAGCTTCCGGACTAGCGGGAGTTCCTACGAGCAGTACTTC,CASSFRTSGSSYEQYF,TRBD2,-,TRBJ2-7,TRBV7-8
TGTGCCAGCAGAGCGGGAGCGCAAGAGACCCAGTACTTC,CASRAGAQETQYF,TRBD2,-,TRBJ2-5,TRBV6-1
TGTGCCAGCAGTGAAGAGTTCGGCAGCTCCTACAATGAGCAGTTCTTC,CASSEEFGSSYNEQFF,-,-,TRBJ2-1,TRBV6-1
TGCGCCAGCAGCCCCGGGACAGGGTTCGGGGCCAACGTCCTGACTTTC,CASSPGTGFGANVLTF,TRBD1,once,TRBJ2-6,TRBV5-1
TGTGCCAGCTCACCCAGCGGTGGTGGAAACACCATATATTTT,CASSPSGGGNTIYF,-,-,TRBJ1-3,TRBV18
TGCGCCAGCAGCGGGATGGGCAGAAGAAGTAACAATGAGCAGTTCTTC,CASSGMGRRSNNEQFF,-,-,TRBJ2-1,TRBV5-1
TGTGCCAGCAGCTGGGACAGGTTGGAGACCCAGTACTTC,CASSWDRLETQYF,TRBD1,-,TRBJ2-5,TRBV7-2
TGTGCCAGCAGTGCCAGGGTACAGCAGGCCTATGGCTACACCTTC,CASSARVQQAYGYTF,-,-,TRBJ1-2,TRBV27
TGCGCCAGCAGCTTGGCGCAGGAGGTCTACGAGCAGTACTTC,CASSLAQEVYEQYF,-,-,TRBJ2-7,TRBV5-1
TGTGCCAGCAGCCCCCAACAGGGAACTTCGTCTGGGGCTTTCTTT,CASSPQQGTSSGAFF,-,-,TRBJ1-1,TRBV7-9
TGTGCCAGCAGCGGGACGACAGGGGGTACTGAAGCTTTCTTT,CASSGTTGGTEAFF,TRBD1,-,TRBJ1-1,TRBV9
TGTGCCAGCAGAAGTGGATGGGAGACCCAGTACTTC,CASRSGWETQYF,-,-,TRBJ2-5,TRBV28
TGTGCCAGCAGACTAGGGACAGGGGGAAAAGCTAACTATGGCTACACCTTC,CASRLGTGGKANYGYTF,TRBD1,-,TRBJ1-2,TRBV2
TGCAGCGTTGAAGATAGGGATAACTATGGCTACACCTTC,CSVEDRDNYGYTF,-,-,TRBJ1-2,TRBV29-1
TGTGCCTGGGGGGTGGGGTCAGATACGCAGTATTTT,CAWGVGSDTQYF,-,-,TRBJ2-3,TRBV30
TGTGCCAGCAGCTCCGGACTAGCCCCAGATACGCAGTATTTT,CASSSGLAPDTQYF,TRBD2,few,TRBJ2-3,TRBV7-3
TGCAGCGTTGAGGGGGAGTGGAAGACCCAGTACTTC,CSVEGEWKTQYF,-,once,TRBJ2-5,TRBV29-1
TGTGCCAGCAGCCAAGCTGCGGAAACCGGGGAGCTGTTTTTT,CASSQAAETGELFF,-,once,TRBJ2-2,TRBV11-3
TGTGCCAGCAGCCTCGGACGCGGGGAAGGAAACACCATATATTTT,CASSLGRGEGNTIYF,-,few,TRBJ1-3,TRBV6-6
TGTGCCAGCAGCCCCAGGGGGGTATCTTGGGAGCAGTACTTC,CASSPRGVSWEQYF,-,-,TRBJ2-7,TRBV5-6
TGCGCCAGCAGCTCGGGGACTAGTGGAGAGACCCAGTACTTC,CASSSGTSGETQYF,TRBD2,-,TRBJ2-5,TRBV5-1
TGTGCCAGCAGCTTATCAGGGAATACCTACGAGCAGTACTTC,CASSLSGNTYEQYF,-,-,TRBJ2-7,TRBV7-3
TGTGCCAGCAGCTCTTCCACAGGGGCCCCCTACGAGCAGTACTTC,CASSSSTGAPYEQYF,TRBD1,few,TRBJ2-7,TRBV7-9
TGTGCCAGCAACTCCGACGGGAGGTTTACTGAAGCTTTCTTT,CASNSDGRFTEAFF,-,-,TRBJ1-1,TRBV28
TGTGCCAGTAGTATAAAGACTACCTCCTACGAGCAGTACTTC,CASSIKTTSYEQYF,-,-,TRBJ2-7,TRBV19
TGTGCCAGCAGTTTCGGGGGTCTCTATGGCTACACCTTC,CASSFGGLYGYTF,-,once,TRBJ1-2,TRBV28
TGTGCCAGCAGGTGGACAGGGGAGAACACTGAAGCTTTCTTT,CASRWTGENTEAFF,TRBD1,-,TRBJ1-1,TRBV2
TGTGCCAGCAGCTTAGACGGTGAAAAACTGTTTTTT,CASSLDGEKLFF,-,-,TRBJ1-4,TRBV5-4
TGCGCCAGCAGCCAGGTTATAAACACTGAAGCTTTCTTT,CASSQVINTEAFF,-,-,TRBJ1-1,TRBV4-3
TGTGCCAGCAGCTTACCAGGAACGGGGGGCTACACCTTC,CASSLPGTGGYTF,-,-,TRBJ1-2,TRBV7-9
TGTGCCAGCAGTTATTATCCACCGGGGAATAATCAGCCCCAGCATTTT,CASSYYPPGNNQPQHF,-,-,TRBJ1-5,TRBV6-5
TGTGCCAGCAGCTTTGGGGGACTAGCGGGAGGGCAAGAGACCCAGTACTTC,CASSFGGLAGGQETQYF,TRBD2,-,TRBJ2-5,TRBV5-8
TGTGCCATCAGTGGCTACCCCGGGACAGCCAGAGAAGCTTTCTTT,CAISGYPGTAREAFF,TRBD1,-,TRBJ1-1,TRBV10-3
TGTGCCAGCAGCACTAGCGGGGTGAACACCGGGGAGCTGTTTTTT,CASSTSGVNTGELFF,TRBD2,-,TRBJ2-2,TRBV7-7
TGTGCCAGCAGTAGCGGGACTAGTGTTTCCAATGAGCAGTTCTTC,CASSSGTSVSNEQFF,TRBD2,-,TRBJ2-1,TRBV6-4
TGTGCCAGCTCACCGCCTCCAGGGGGAGATACGCAGTATTTT,CASSPPPGGDTQYF,TRBD1,-,TRBJ2-3,TRBV18
TGTGCCTGGAGTCGAGGGGGCTCTAATTCACCCCTCCACTTT,CAWSRGGSNSPLHF,TRBD1,few,TRBJ1-6,TRBV30
TGTGCCAGTAGAACCTCCGGGACAGGGGTATATACGCAGTATTTT,CASRTSGTGVYTQYF,TRBD1,-,TRBJ2-3,TRBV19
TGTGCCAGCAGTGTTGGCGACACTGAAGCTTTCTTT,CASSVGDTEAFF,-,-,TRBJ1-1,TRBV25-1
TGTGCCAGCAGTTTCTCTTCCTATTCAGTGGGGCTCTACGAGCAGTACTTC,CASSFSSYSVGLYEQYF,-,-,TRBJ2-7,TRBV27
TGTGCCAGCAGTTTGTTCGCGGAAGGGCACGGGGAGCTGTTTTTT,CASSLFAEGHGELFF,-,-,TRBJ2-2,TRBV28